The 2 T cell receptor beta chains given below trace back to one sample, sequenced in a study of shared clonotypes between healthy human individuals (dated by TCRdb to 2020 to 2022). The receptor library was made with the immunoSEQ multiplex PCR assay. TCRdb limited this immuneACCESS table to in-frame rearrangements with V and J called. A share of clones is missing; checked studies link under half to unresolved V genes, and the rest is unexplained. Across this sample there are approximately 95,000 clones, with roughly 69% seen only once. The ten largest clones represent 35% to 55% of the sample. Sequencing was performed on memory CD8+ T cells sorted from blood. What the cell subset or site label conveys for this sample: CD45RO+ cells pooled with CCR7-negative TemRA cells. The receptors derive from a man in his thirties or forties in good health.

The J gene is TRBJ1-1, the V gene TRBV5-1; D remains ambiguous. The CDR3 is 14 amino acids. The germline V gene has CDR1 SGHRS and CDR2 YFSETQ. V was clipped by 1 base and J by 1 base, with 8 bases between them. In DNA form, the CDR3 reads TGCGCCAGCAGCTTGATGGTCTCGAACACTGAAGCTTTCTTT. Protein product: CASSLMVSNTEAFF.

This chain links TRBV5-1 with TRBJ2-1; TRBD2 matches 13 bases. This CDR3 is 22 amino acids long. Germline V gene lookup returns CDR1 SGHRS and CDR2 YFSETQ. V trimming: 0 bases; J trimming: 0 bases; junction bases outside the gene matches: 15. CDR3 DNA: TGCGCCAGCAGCTTGGACGCAAGGACTAGCGGGAGCGGGTTAGTCTCCTACAATGAGCAGTTCTTC. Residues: CASSLDARTSGSGLVSYNEQFF.